The rows below give T cell receptor beta chains drawn from one sample of a study of blood T cell repertoires in COVID-19. Repertoires were generated with immunoSEQ multiplex PCR, while TCRdb's copy carries only in-frame clones and drops some. This table has about 110,000 clones, 70% to 80% appearing once. Sample: peripheral blood. Every receptor here comes from a man between 70 and 80 years old with active or convalescent COVID-19. Each CDR3 is given with its conserved first and last residue. The order of the fields is J gene, V gene, CDR3 length, CDR3 protein.

J: TRBJ1-1; V: TRBV5-6; length: 14; CDR3: CASSLDRGTTEAFF
J: TRBJ2-7; V: TRBV28; length: 15; CDR3: CASSLSGSLLYEQYF
J: TRBJ2-7; V: TRBV5-8; length: 15; CDR3: CASSLEFHSNYEQYF
J: TRBJ1-2; V: TRBV9; length: 13; CDR3: CASSGGRNYGYTF
J: TRBJ1-6; V: TRBV5-4; length: 16; CDR3: CASSLGQGNRDSPLHF
J: TRBJ2-1; V: TRBV25-1; length: 15; CDR3: CASSIPGHSYNEQFF
J: TRBJ1-4; V: TRBV7-9; length: 15; CDR3: CASSLSIATNEKLFF
J: TRBJ2-2; V: TRBV7-8; length: 16; CDR3: CASSLVLAANTGELFF
J: TRBJ1-2; V: TRBV2; length: 15; CDR3: CASSDPGQGSYGYTF
J: TRBJ1-6; V: TRBV9; length: 16; CDR3: CASSGQGSSYNSPLHF
J: TRBJ2-7; V: TRBV6-5; length: 14; CDR3: CASSRRVASYEQYF
J: TRBJ2-6; V: TRBV19; length: 18; CDR3: CASSIQDRGSFGANVLTF
J: TRBJ1-1; V: TRBV19; length: 14; CDR3: CASSHLGAIAEAFF
J: TRBJ1-5; V: TRBV6-1; length: 11; CDR3: CASSEAEPQHF
J: TRBJ1-3; V: TRBV19; length: 14; CDR3: CASSYRGSGNTIYF
J: TRBJ1-2; V: TRBV25-1; length: 14; CDR3: CASSPQGGSYGYTF
J: TRBJ1-4; V: TRBV28; length: 15; CDR3: CASSSPGTGGEKLFF
J: TRBJ1-4; V: TRBV10-3; length: 13; CDR3: CAARGTADEKLFF
J: TRBJ1-5; V: TRBV19; length: 15; CDR3: CASSIKRQGNQPQHF
J: TRBJ2-1; V: TRBV7-3; length: 13; CDR3: CASSLNSRNEQFF
J: TRBJ2-5; V: TRBV28; length: 17; CDR3: CASTSTGKGSNGETQYF
J: TRBJ2-3; V: TRBV3-1/TRBV3-2; length: 14; CDR3: CASRMGGGTDTQYF
J: TRBJ1-2; V: TRBV3-1/TRBV3-2; length: 12; CDR3: CASSQGGGGYTF
J: TRBJ2-3; V: TRBV5-1; length: 16; CDR3: CASSLRAGGNSDTQYF
J: TRBJ1-2; V: TRBV5-1; length: 14; CDR3: CASSLAGDLYGYTF
J: TRBJ1-1; V: TRBV3-1/TRBV3-2; length: 14; CDR3: CASSPQAGGVEAFF
J: TRBJ2-1; V: TRBV15; length: 14; CDR3: CATSTRQGGNEQFF